This passage covers 16 T cell receptor beta chains from one sample sequenced in a study of CD4 T cells in relation to SARS-CoV-2 and coronaviruses listed by TCRdb under 2021. Libraries were prepared through the immunoSEQ multiplex PCR assay. The immuneACCESS repertoire file appears here via TCRdb, limited to in-frame rearrangements. These files lack a portion of the clones; in checked studies, under half of the deficit traces to unresolved V genes, and the cause of the others is not known. The table for this sample lists around 25,000 clones; less than 75% of them were counted only once. Roughly 18% of the sample belongs to the ten largest clones. CD4+ T cells from unexposed donors were collected before the COVID-19 pandemic (2011-2018). After around eleven days of culture, CD4+ T cells were isolated with the EasySep CD4+ T cell isolation kit. No antigens are known for them. The specimen sequenced was CD4+ T cells from PBMCs, cultured in vitro. The receptors shown here come from a human donor in good health.

This clone was detected once. CDR3 bases: TGTGCCAGCAGCCAGAGTACGGGGCCCTTGGGCTCTGGAAACACCATATATTTT. The encoded protein is CASSQSTGPLGSGNTIYF. The chain is built from TRBV11-2 and TRBJ1-3, with D perhaps matching TRBD1 (5 bases). CDR1 SGHAT and CDR2 FQNNGV come from the germline V gene. V was trimmed by 5 bases and J by 0 bases, leaving 20 bases between them. The CDR3 covers 18 residues.

The chain has TRBV11-2 and TRBJ2-7; maybe TRBD1 (5 bases). There are 14 residues in the CDR3. Germline V CDR1 and CDR2: SGHAT, FQNNGV. Between the trimmed V and J ends, which lost 0 bases and 5 bases, there was a span of 11 bases. Here the CDR3 reads CASSLDAGLNEQYF. Written as DNA, the CDR3 is TGTGCCAGCAGCTTAGACGCAGGGTTGAACGAGCAGTACTTC.

This chain links TRBV10-3 with TRBJ1-2, with D tentatively TRBD1 (5 bases). Germline CDR1 is ENHRY and CDR2 is SYGVKD. V was cut by 3 bases and J by 4 bases, with 18 bases left in between. The CDR3 extends over 16 amino acids. The CDR3 DNA is TGTGCCATCAGTGAAGGGCCGGGACTCGGCGGCTATGGCTACACCTTC. It translates to CAISEGPGLGGYGYTF.

The chain is built from TRBV29-1 and TRBJ1-1, with 7 bases that match TRBD1. CDR3 length: 12 amino acids. Per germline, CDR1 SQVTM and CDR2 ANQGSEA. V trimming: 7 bases; J trimming: 2 bases; junction bases outside the gene matches: 4. The CDR3 loop reads CSGGQPNTEAFF. In DNA, the CDR3 is TGCAGCGGGGGACAGCCCAACACTGAAGCTTTCTTT.

The chain recombines TRBV7-9 with TRBJ1-6; 7 nucleotides line up with TRBD1. Unmatched junction bases numbered 6, after V lost 4 bases and J lost 6 bases. The CDR3 has 15 amino acids. Germline loops: CDR1 SEHNR, CDR2 FQNEAQ (reference sequence). CDR3: CASSSRTGVNSPLHF. The CDR3 DNA is TGTGCCAGCAGCTCAAGGACAGGTGTTAATTCACCCCTCCACTTT.

The V gene is TRBV30, the J gene TRBJ2-2; 12 bases match TRBD2. Germline V lookup: CDR1 GTSNPN, CDR2 SVGIG (reference sequence). The CDR3 covers 16 residues. V was clipped by 0 bases and J by 9 bases; unmatched bases: 8. CDR3 region: CAWSVSTSGRLRELFF. The CDR3, as DNA: TGTGCCTGGAGTGTTTCTACTAGCGGGAGGCTAAGGGAGCTGTTTTTT.

This chain uses TRBV18 with TRBJ2-3, with D possibly being TRBD2 (6 bases). Per germline, CDR1 KGHSH and CDR2 LQKENI. This CDR3 has 17 amino acids. V was pared by 4 bases and J by 1 base, with 18 bases between. CDR3 amino acids: CASSRYSGEARTDTQYF. CDR3 DNA: TGTGCCAGCTCACGCTACTCCGGGGAGGCGCGCACAGATACGCAGTATTTT.

The table lists this clone with a count of one. Germline and junction disagree at one end, which may indicate a read error. The J gene is TRBJ1-1, the V gene TRBV2; no clear D. CDR1 SNHLY and CDR2 FYNNEI come from the germline V gene. The CDR3 is 11 amino acids. In DNA form, the CDR3 reads TGTGCCAGCAGCAGTTACAACCAAATGATTTTT. As protein: CASSSYNQMIF.

V is TRBV5-6 and J is TRBJ2-5; no firm D call. This CDR3 spans 13 amino acids. The germline gives CDR1 SGHDT, CDR2 YYEEEE. Trimming cost V 2 bases and J 0 bases, with 5 bases left between them. CDR3 nucleotide sequence: TGTGCCAGCAGCTTAGGGTACCAAGAGACCCAGTACTTC. Amino acid sequence: CASSLGYQETQYF.

This chain joins TRBV20-1 and TRBJ2-1; either TRBD1 or TRBD2 may fit D (5 bases each). The CDR3 runs 14 residues. V lost 3 bases to trimming and J lost 0 bases, with 9 bases between them. The germline V gene encodes CDR1 DFQATT and CDR2 SNEGSKA (reference sequence). DNA for the CDR3: TGCAGTGCTAGTCCAGGGAGCTCCTACAATGAGCAGTTCTTC. It yields the protein CSASPGSSYNEQFF.

The chain joins TRBV7-9 to TRBJ2-2; maybe TRBD1 (5 bases). This CDR3 has 14 amino acids. Germline V lookup: CDR1 SEHNR, CDR2 FQNEAQ (reference sequence). The ends were cut back, 5 bases at V and 6 bases at J, with 13 bases in the middle. The CDR3 DNA follows: TGTGCCAGCAGCCTAACTAAGGGGCCCGGGGAGCTGTTTTTT. Translation: CASSLTKGPGELFF.

There are a few counts of this clone. The rearrangement links TRBV5-1 to TRBJ1-1; D not certain. The germline CDR1 and CDR2 sequences are SGHRS and YFSETQ. Trimming removed 8 bases at V and 3 bases at J, with 8 bases between. The length of the CDR3 is 11 residues. The CDR3 loop reads CARVGDTEAFF. Here the CDR3 DNA reads TGCGCCAGGGTCGGAGACACTGAAGCTTTCTTT.

The gene calls are TRBV10-3 and TRBJ2-6; 9 nucleotides agree with TRBD1. From germline, CDR1 is ENHRY and CDR2 SYGVKD. The length of the CDR3 is 17 residues. Losses at the gene ends were 3 bases for V and 4 bases for J; bases not matched to a gene: 7. The CDR3 bases are TGTGCCATCAGTGAAGGACAGGGGAGGTCCGGGGCCAACGTCCTGACTTTC. Encoded protein: CAISEGQGRSGANVLTF.

This clone was seen only once. The CDR3 DNA reads as TGCGCCAGCAGCACCCTGACAGGGGATTATGAGCAGTTCTTC. Translated, it gives CASSTLTGDYEQFF. The chain employs TRBV5-1 and TRBJ2-1, with 8 bases aligning to TRBD1. J lost 8 bases, V lost 4 bases, and 8 bases had no gene match. Germline-derived CDR1 and CDR2 are SGHRS and YFSETQ. The CDR3 spans 14 residues.

This clone was detected a few times. The rearrangement uses TRBV2 and TRBJ2-6; perhaps TRBD2 as D (6 bases). With 7 bases removed from V and 3 bases from J, the gap between germline ends came to 13 bases. Germline V gene data show CDR1 as SNHLY and CDR2 as FYNNEI. The CDR3 is 15 residues long. In DNA, the CDR3 is TGTGCCAGCACAGGGACTGTGGGTGGGGCCAACGTCCTGACTTTC. This translates into CASTGTVGGANVLTF.

The chain employs TRBV5-1 and TRBJ2-3, with D perhaps TRBD1 (6 bases). This CDR3 spans 15 amino acids. V lost 0 bases and J 0 bases, leaving 8 bases between the germline ends. Germline V gives CDR1 SGHRS, CDR2 YFSETQ. Here the CDR3 reads CASSLATGSTDTQYF. CDR3 DNA: TGCGCCAGCAGCTTGGCCACAGGGAGCACAGATACGCAGTATTTT.